A selection of T cell receptor beta chains follows, all from one sample in a study of human T cells and chemical hapten exposure. In TCRdb, the RACE reads were re-called with MiXCR into one record per CDR3 protein. The table lists some 91,000 distinct CDR3 sequences, 9.5% to 15% of them singletons, with 2% to 2.5% in the top ten. The sequencing used whole blood, collected in connection with sensitization to the hapten diphenylcyclopropenone (DPC). The source is a woman between 40 and 50 years old with alopecia areata. Some clones in this sample may be carry-over from other donors' samples. Each CDR3 is given with its conserved first and last residue. Fields, in order: V gene, CDR3 length, D gene, clone size, J gene, CDR3 protein, CDR3 DNA. The D gene is left open where the match is weak. Clone size appears in some rows only: once, few, many, or a class for an expanded clone.

TRBV7-6	13	.	.	TRBJ2-3	CASSLFRTDTQYF	TGTGCCAGCAGCTTATTCCGGACAGATACGCAGTATTTT
TRBV5-1	15	TRBD1	.	TRBJ1-5	CASSLEGQMNQPQHF	TGCGCCAGCAGCCTCGAGGGACAGATGAATCAGCCCCAGCATTTT
TRBV7-9	16	TRBD2	few	TRBJ2-7	CASSLFPSGGRGEQYF	TGTGCCAGCAGCTTATTTCCTAGTGGCGGGAGAGGCGAGCAGTACTTC
TRBV6-5	12	.	many	TRBJ2-1	CASSPGGNEQFF	TGTGCCAGCAGCCCCGGGGGCAATGAGCAGTTCTTC
TRBV29-1	15	.	.	TRBJ2-3	CSVAYSGFSTDTQYF	TGCAGCGTTGCTTACTCGGGGTTTAGCACAGATACGCAGTATTTT
TRBV9	14	.	.	TRBJ2-3	CASSVDPERWAQYF	TGTGCCAGCAGCGTAGACCCCGAGCGGTGGGCGCAGTATTTT
TRBV7-3	15	TRBD2	.	TRBJ2-3	CASSAGTSNTDTQYF	TGTGCCAGCAGCGCCGGGACTAGCAACACAGATACGCAGTATTTT
TRBV29-1	14	.	few	TRBJ1-6	CSVPPGGLDSPLHF	TGCAGCGTTCCTCCCGGGGGGCTCGATTCACCCCTCCACTTT
TRBV18	14	.	.	TRBJ2-1	CASSPSSRYNEQFF	TGTGCCAGCTCACCATCTAGCCGCTACAATGAGCAGTTCTTC
TRBV24-1	15	.	many	TRBJ2-1	CATSERALLYNEQFF	TGTGCCACCAGTGAGAGGGCCCTTCTCTACAATGAGCAGTTCTTC
TRBV7-6	14	.	few	TRBJ2-3	CASSRTRGPDTQYF	TGTGCCAGCAGCAGAACAAGGGGCCCAGATACGCAGTATTTT
TRBV5-1	18	.	many	TRBJ2-7	CASSLALSGAFIYAEQYF	TGCGCCAGCAGCTTGGCCCTCTCAGGAGCTTTCATCTACGCCGAGCAGTACTTC
TRBV7-2	14	.	.	TRBJ1-4	CASSQWEGNEKLFF	TGTGCCAGCAGCCAGTGGGAGGGGAATGAAAAACTGTTTTTT
TRBV7-9	14	.	many	TRBJ2-7	CASSLGLNPYEQYF	TGTGCCAGCAGCTTAGGACTAAACCCCTACGAGCAGTACTTC
TRBV5-5	16	.	.	TRBJ2-2	CASSLARPPGAGELFF	TGTGCCAGCAGCTTGGCTCGACCCCCGGGGGCCGGGGAGCTGTTTTTT
TRBV4-1	17	.	.	TRBJ2-5	CASSQDPRGQPLETQYF	TGCGCCAGCAGCCAAGATCCTCGGGGGCAACCTCTGGAGACCCAGTACTTC
TRBV20-1	13	TRBD2	few	TRBJ2-4	CSARDPGGNIQYF	TGCAGTGCTAGAGATCCGGGGGGAAACATTCAGTACTTC
TRBV11-3	13	TRBD1	.	TRBJ2-5	CASSSGGTGTQYF	TGTGCCAGCAGCTCAGGGGGCACTGGGACCCAGTACTTC
TRBV25-1	16	TRBD1	.	TRBJ2-1	CASSGRRQGVFNEQFF	TGTGCCAGCAGTGGCCGCCGGCAGGGGGTGTTCAATGAGCAGTTCTTC
TRBV28	14	.	many	TRBJ2-6	CASSFEGGANVLTF	TGTGCCAGCAGTTTCGAGGGTGGGGCCAACGTCCTGACTTTC
TRBV28	15	.	.	TRBJ2-2	CASSSGQQRTGELFF	TGTGCCAGCAGTTCCGGACAGCAACGCACCGGGGAGCTGTTTTTT
TRBV5-1	16	.	.	TRBJ2-1	CASSLGRSRVYNEQFF	TGCGCCAGCAGCTTGGGGAGGAGCAGGGTCTACAATGAGCAGTTCTTC
TRBV7-7	19	TRBD2	.	TRBJ2-2	CASSPEQAGYSKNTGELFF	TGTGCTAGCAGCCCCGAGCAAGCGGGGTACAGCAAGAACACCGGGGAGCTGTTTTTT
TRBV10-2	15	TRBD1	.	TRBJ2-4	CASSDRGLAKNIQYF	TGCGCCAGCAGTGACAGGGGGTTAGCCAAAAACATTCAGTACTTC
TRBV6-2/TRBV6-3	13	.	few	TRBJ1-2	CASSYQGSYGYTF	TGTGCCAGCAGTTATCAGGGTAGCTATGGCTACACCTTC
TRBV6-2/TRBV6-3	11	.	many	TRBJ2-1	CASKTYSREFF	TGTGCCAGCAAAACCTATTCGCGCGAGTTCTTC
TRBV12-3/TRBV12-4	13	.	many	TRBJ1-2	CASSPSWDYGYTF	TGTGCCAGCAGCCCCTCGTGGGACTATGGCTACACCTTC
TRBV9	13	.	many	TRBJ2-2	CASSSRVFGELFF	TGTGCCAGCAGCTCCAGGGTTTTCGGGGAGCTGTTTTTT
TRBV27	12	.	many	TRBJ2-7	CASAGRAYEQYF	TGTGCCAGCGCCGGTAGGGCCTACGAGCAGTACTTC
TRBV7-9	17	TRBD1	once	TRBJ2-1	CASSLALGQGALNEQFF	TGTGCCAGCAGCCTCGCACTGGGACAGGGGGCACTCAATGAGCAGTTCTTC
TRBV27	13	.	.	TRBJ2-5	CASSFGARETQYF	TGTGCCAGCAGTTTCGGAGCACGAGAGACCCAGTACTTC
TRBV18	17	TRBD2	few	TRBJ2-3	CASSPGLAGGNSDTQYF	TGTGCCAGCTCGCCGGGGCTAGCGGGAGGAAATTCAGATACGCAGTATTTT
TRBV28	12	.	few	TRBJ1-2	CASDGAEVGYTF	TGTGCCAGCGACGGGGCAGAGGTTGGCTACACCTTC
TRBV28	14	TRBD2	.	TRBJ2-1	CASRLAGVWNEQFF	TGTGCCAGCCGCCTAGCGGGAGTTTGGAATGAGCAGTTCTTC
TRBV9	13	.	few	TRBJ2-7	CASSVAPRDEQYF	TGTGCCAGCAGCGTAGCCCCCCGGGACGAGCAGTACTTC
TRBV6-5	15	.	.	TRBJ2-1	CASSQTRGQSNEQFF	TGTGCCAGCAGCCAGACGAGAGGACAGTCGAATGAGCAGTTCTTC
TRBV6-5	15	.	many	TRBJ2-3	CASSPQGGPTDTQYF	TGTGCCAGCAGTCCACAGGGGGGGCCTACAGATACGCAGTATTTT
TRBV5-4	16	TRBD2	many	TRBJ2-3	CASSSGTSGLSDTQYF	TGTGCCAGCAGTTCCGGGACTAGCGGGCTCTCAGATACGCAGTATTTT
TRBV29-1	15	.	.	TRBJ1-5	CSVDGGPNSNQPQHF	TGCAGCGTTGACGGGGGCCCGAATAGCAATCAGCCCCAGCATTTT
TRBV20-1	13	.	.	TRBJ1-1	CSAPDRSGTEAFF	TGCAGTGCACCTGACAGGTCGGGGACTGAAGCTTTCTTT
TRBV29-1	10	.	.	TRBJ2-7	CSALQIEQYF	TGCAGCGCCCTTCAGATCGAGCAGTACTTC
TRBV20-1	13	TRBD2	.	TRBJ2-1	CSAIGTSRDEQFF	TGCAGTGCCATCGGGACTAGCAGGGATGAGCAGTTCTTC
TRBV7-6	16	TRBD2	many	TRBJ2-1	CASSLGLAGVYNEQFF	TGTGCCAGCAGCCTCGGACTAGCGGGGGTCTACAATGAGCAGTTCTTC
TRBV6-5	17	TRBD1	.	TRBJ1-2	CASSYGDRGATLYGYTF	TGTGCCAGCAGTTACGGTGACAGGGGCGCCACTCTCTATGGCTACACCTTC
TRBV6-5	15	.	.	TRBJ2-7	CASSYGGQFSYEQYF	TGTGCCAGCAGTTACGGAGGACAGTTCTCCTACGAGCAGTACTTC
TRBV7-8	13	.	.	TRBJ2-1	CASSHMYAGEQFF	TGTGCCAGCAGCCACATGTACGCCGGGGAGCAGTTCTTC
TRBV4-2	16	.	few	TRBJ2-1	CASSLTLRGSYNEQFF	TGTGCCAGCAGCTTGACTTTGCGGGGCTCCTACAATGAGCAGTTCTTC
TRBV6-6	14	.	.	TRBJ2-3	CASRRDFLGDTQYF	TGTGCCAGCCGACGGGACTTTCTGGGGGATACGCAGTATTTT
TRBV7-9	13	.	few	TRBJ2-3	CASSLGGGHTQYF	TGTGCCAGCAGCCTGGGGGGAGGACATACGCAGTATTTT
TRBV29-1	12	.	many	TRBJ1-1	CSVPQGNTEAFF	TGCAGCGTTCCACAGGGGAACACTGAAGCTTTCTTT
TRBV12-3/TRBV12-4	15	TRBD1	.	TRBJ1-3	CASSLNRGIGNTIYF	TGTGCCAGCAGTCTAAACAGGGGCATCGGAAACACCATATATTTT
TRBV29-1	13	TRBD1	few	TRBJ1-4	CSVQGARVEKLFF	TGCAGCGTTCAGGGGGCGCGTGTTGAAAAACTGTTTTTT